The TCR beta chain under discussion was sequenced for a study of blood T cell repertoires in COVID-19. TCRdb's copy holds only in-frame clones and misses some; the assay was immunoSEQ multiplex PCR. This sample carries around 300,000 clones, less than 90% of them seen once, and the ten largest clones take 3%. Trimming left V 0 bases short and J 0 bases short, with 10 bases between. From germline, CDR1 is SGDLS and CDR2 YYNGEE. The CDR3 is 16 residues long. The receptor was isolated from a woman in her forties or fifties who had recovered from COVID-19. Sequenced sample: PBMCs or T cells enriched from blood (not recorded which). This sequence joins TRBV9 and TRBJ1-3; D is uncertain. Here the CDR3 reads CASSVGQANSGNTIYF. In DNA, the CDR3 is TGTGCCAGCAGCGTAGGGCAAGCGAACTCTGGAAACACCATATATTTT.